One and the same sample provided the 3 T cell receptor beta chains below, sequenced in a study of Graves' ophthalmopathy and Graves' hyperthyroidism. Amplification of TCR beta CDR3 regions used RNA transcripts. The first round was an RT-PCR with HTBI primers, and the second round was a multiplex PCR. TCRdb processed the multiplex PCR reads anew with MiXCR; each CDR3 protein has one entry. The sample holds around 400,000 distinct CDR3 sequences, more than 20% seen once. The specimen was peripheral blood. These receptors all come from a woman younger than 35 with stable Graves' hyperthyroidism.

This clonotype was seen ten or more times. J is TRBJ2-4 and V is TRBV28, with a tentative D call TRBD2 (5 bases). Looked up from germline, CDR1 is MDHEN and CDR2 is SYDVKM. This CDR3 has 16 amino acids. V was shortened by 6 bases and J by 2 bases, with 17 bases between the two germline ends. This CDR3 is CASSNKMRVTKNIQYF. CDR3 in DNA: TGTGCCAGCAGCAACAAAATGAGGGTTACCAAAAACATTCAGTACTTC. The full variable domain, its missing parts supplied by reference TRBV28 and TRBJ2-4, is DVKVTQSSRYLVKRTGEKVFLECVQDMDHENMFWYRQDPGLGLRLIYFSYDVKMKEKGDIPEGYSVSREKKERFSLILESASTNQTSMYLCASSNKMRVTKNIQYFGAGTRLSVL.

This clonotype has just one count. The chain is built from TRBV6-1 and TRBJ1-1; D gene unclear. This CDR3 region has 12 residues. V was clipped by 3 bases and J by 10 bases, with 12 bases between them. Per the germline V gene, CDR1 is MNHNS and CDR2 is SASEGT. CDR3 in amino acids: CASSELRAGAFF. CDR3 coding DNA: TGTGCCAGCAGTGAGTTGAGGGCGGGAGCTTTCTTT.

This clonotype was detected only a few times. This rearrangement joins TRBV6-2 or TRBV6-3 to TRBJ1-5; TRBD1 matches 7 bases. From germline, CDR1 is MNHEY and CDR2 SVGEGT. Germline trimming cut 7 bases from V and 1 base from J; bases unmatched to any gene: 4. The CDR3 has 14 amino acids. The CDR3 DNA is TGTGCCAGCACGGACAGGCCCAGCAATCAGCCCCAGCATTTT. As protein: CASTDRPSNQPQHF.